Below, one T cell receptor (beta chain) is given with its context. Its antigen is undetermined. This record comes from a study of T cell repertoires in cytomegalovirus infection. Overall study: Researchers turned to recently identified HLA-C-restricted CMV epitopes as well as well-studied HLA-B-restricted ones. Through public TCR beta signatures, both CMV infection and matching HLA type were indicated.

Study-wide points: There were carriers of CMV plus the relevant HLA, and cumulative public TCR beta family frequency identified them. HLA-C-restricted, CMV-specific TCR beta clonotypes were dominant ex vivo.

TCRdb called the reads again in MiXCR, with one record for every CDR3 protein. The sample holds over 45,000 distinct CDR3 sequences, roughly 20% seen once. Deletions cut 0 bases from V and 2 bases from J, with 10 bases between. CDR3 length: 16 amino acids. The germline gives CDR1 SGHAT, CDR2 FQNNGV. The clonotype originates from a human donor in good health (CMV status not recorded). Some clones in this sample may be carry-over from other donors' samples. The J gene is TRBJ2-2, the V gene TRBV11-2, with D hard to call. This specimen consisted of CD8+ T cells from cultured PBMCs, obtained from culture after CMV antigen stimulation. For the CDR3, the DNA is TGTGCCAGCAGCTTAGAACTGAGACTTAACACCGGGGAGCTGTTTTTT. Translating gives CASSLELRLNTGELFF.